This T cell receptor beta chain is from a study of blood T cells in healthy people across ages (dated by TCRdb to about 2015). Context from the whole study: In model experiments, template switching captured about one uniquely barcoded TCR beta cDNA molecule for every two T cells. To track age-related changes in TCR beta repertoire diversity, the study relied on deep sequencing normalized with unique cDNA molecular identifiers. The study analyzed two additional independent replicas of 1 million unique cDNA reads from the same blood draw for two donors, one aged 18 to 30 and one aged 80 or older. Donors were grouped into four age groups: young (average 16 years), middle-aged (39), aged (62) and long-lived (approximately 75). To avoid experimental bias, donors of different ages were randomly spread across the sequencing lanes. Points the paper makes about the study in general: As age increased, observed TCR beta diversity per million T cells dropped in a roughly linear way, and a significant reduction was already evident by age about 36. Observed TCR beta diversity correlated strongly with the percentage of naive T cells measured by flow cytometry. Because the CMV infection status of the donors was unknown, age-related changes in expanded clonotypes may potentially have been confounded. Compared with the aged group, the long-lived group had more naive CD4+ T cells, fewer expanded clones and increased TCR diversity, suggesting age selection. Since profiling was done on bulk unsorted PBMCs, naive and antigen-experienced compartments could not be conclusively compared. Estimates of total diversity based on one million sequenced T cells were regarded as lower bounds and as underestimates.

The germline V gene yields SGHTA for CDR1 and FQGNSA for CDR2. The CDR3 starts with the cysteine, ends with the phenylalanine, and has 15 residues. This entry keeps only the CDR3 DNA: 45 bases, framed from base 1. Germline trimming amounts to 1 base on V and 3 bases on J, with 5 as the count of junction bases outside the gene matches. This clonotype was detected only a few times. No antigen is known for it. The sample holds no much larger clone one base away, and base qualities are not on file. Library preparation was by 5' RACE. The data were produced on an Illumina HiSeq 2500. The second PCR ran for roughly 7 to 11 cycles and used a J-beta primer mix along with a sample-barcoded 5' primer. A template-switch 5' adaptor carrying 12 random nucleotides introduced a unique molecular identifier onto each TCR beta cDNA molecule. Each sample yielded at least 3 million CDR3-containing paired-end reads. First-strand cDNA was synthesized from all RNA with the Mint cDNA synthesis kit, primed by a TRBC-specific oligonucleotide. Following uracil-DNA glycosylase treatment, a first 18-cycle PCR with universal primers M1SS and BC2_uni_R was performed on all cDNA. In the original analysis: For normalization, 1 million high-quality reads were randomly selected from each sample, with every read carrying a distinct molecular identifier. Instead of being binned into consensus sequences, reads with shared molecular identifiers were discarded. MiTCR, run with a Q25 quality threshold and the strictest error-elimination algorithm, handled CDR3 identification, clonotype clustering and error correction. A nonparametric unseen species model with Euler transformation was used to estimate lower-bound total TCR beta diversity. TCRdb reprocessing: public reads trimmed at Q25 with fastp, clones called with MiXCR, in-frame beta chains kept. For every CDR3 protein sequence, its rows merge into one entry that carries the most common genes and DNA. The V and J calls and clone size come from TCRdb's table, not from the authors' own analysis. Within this sample are about a million distinct CDR3 sequences, with roughly half of them counted one time only. The ten largest account for 20% to 25% of the sample.

Systemically healthy Caucasian individuals from Russia, about 38 in total and aged about 6 to 95 years, were included as donors. Approximately 9.3 milliliters of peripheral blood were collected from each donor into EDTA-treated Vacutainer tubes. Ficoll-Paque density-gradient centrifugation was used to isolate PBMCs, with at least 6 million per sample. Total RNA was extracted from PBMCs with Trizol reagent, with at least 6 micrograms obtained per sample. Naive CD45RAhigh/CD27high T cell percentages were measured by flow cytometry on a PBMC aliquot from every donor. Source material: blood. This sequence was found in an older woman in good health. The chain was built from TRBV7-2 and TRBJ2-7; TRBD2 agrees with 8 junctional bases. The nucleotide sequence is given as TGTGCCAGCAGCTTAGTCGGGAGGGCCCACTACGAGCAGTACTTC. Translated, this gives CASSLVGRAHYEQYF.